These 7 T cell receptor beta chains were all obtained from the same sample, sequenced in a study of blood T cell repertoires in COVID-19. Sequencing used immunoSEQ multiplex PCR; TCRdb keeps in-frame clones, though not all of them. Among over 200,000 clones listed, around 90% were seen once. The source material was peripheral blood. The source is a man aged 25-45 years with COVID-19, enrolled during active disease.

The rearrangement joins TRBV28 to TRBJ2-7, with D possibly TRBD1 on 6 matching bases. The CDR3 extends over 15 amino acids. In germline, CDR1 is MDHEN, CDR2 SYDVKM. V shed 5 bases and J shed 3 bases, with 17 bases lying between them. The CDR3, as DNA: TGTGCCAGCAGTCTACTACAGGGTTCCCTCTACGAGCAGTACTTC. Translation gives CASSLLQGSLYEQYF.

This clone was picked up one time. The chain combines TRBV24-1 with TRBJ1-5; the D gene is possibly TRBD1 (5 bases). Looked up from germline, CDR1 is KGHDR and CDR2 is SFDVKD. CDR3 length: 15 residues. V dropped 7 bases and J dropped 0 bases, with 12 bases sitting between them. The CDR3 reads CATRRGGYSNQPQHF. The CDR3, as DNA: TGTGCCACCAGGCGGGGGGGGTATAGCAATCAGCCCCAGCATTTT.

The chain links TRBV9 to TRBJ2-1, with D perhaps TRBD2 (6 bases). This CDR3 comprises 19 residues. In germline, CDR1 is SGDLS, CDR2 YYNGEE. Trimming took off 0 bases at V and 0 bases at J, with 19 bases between the two ends. The CDR3 bases are TGTGCCAGCAGCGTAGGGCTAGGGAGGATCTTGAGCTCCTACAATGAGCAGTTCTTC. Translated, it gives CASSVGLGRILSSYNEQFF. Complete variable domain (other parts from reference TRBV9 and TRBJ2-1): DSGVTQTPKHLITATGQRVTLRCSPRSGDLSVYWYQQSLDQGLQFLIQYYNGEERAKGNILERFSAQQFPDLHSELNLSSLELGDSALYFCASSVGLGRILSSYNEQFFGPGTRLTVL.

V usage is TRBV28 and J usage is TRBJ1-1; tentative D call: TRBD1 (5 bases). Germline CDR1 and CDR2: MDHEN and SYDVKM. The V and J ends lost 8 bases and 3 bases respectively, with 16 bases between them. The CDR3 runs to 14 residues. Here the CDR3 reads CASRGDRVDTEAFF. The CDR3 DNA reads TGTGCCAGCCGGGGGGACCGAGTGGACACTGAAGCTTTCTTT. Using reference TRBV28 and TRBJ1-1 for the parts outside the CDR3, the full variable domain is DVKVTQSSRYLVKRTGEKVFLECVQDMDHENMFWYRQDPGLGLRLIYFSYDVKMKEKGDIPEGYSVSREKKERFSLILESASTNQTSMYLCASRGDRVDTEAFFGQGTRLTVV.

CDR3 residues: CSVVRYMNTEAFF. The CDR3 DNA is TGCAGCGTTGTCAGGTACATGAACACTGAAGCTTTCTTT. The chain links TRBV29-1 to TRBJ1-1; D ambiguous. The germline CDR1 and CDR2 sequences are SQVTM and ANQGSEA. The CDR3 is made up of 13 amino acids. Trimming stripped 4 bases from V and 0 bases from J, with 9 bases between.

This sequence joins TRBV28 and TRBJ1-6; 7 bases line up with TRBD1. The CDR3 length is 13 residues. J was trimmed by 8 bases and V by 5 bases; bases with no gene match: 3. Germline V gene lookup returns CDR1 MDHEN and CDR2 SYDVKM. The CDR3 DNA is TGTGCCAGCAGTGATAGGGGGCATTCACCCCTCCACTTT. Translating gives CASSDRGHSPLHF. Using reference TRBV28 and TRBJ1-6 for the parts outside the CDR3, the full variable domain is DVKVTQSSRYLVKRTGEKVFLECVQDMDHENMFWYRQDPGLGLRLIYFSYDVKMKEKGDIPEGYSVSREKKERFSLILESASTNQTSMYLCASSDRGHSPLHFGNGTRLTVT.

The V call is TRBV5-1, the J call TRBJ2-7, with 8 bases fitting TRBD1. The ends lost 0 bases at V and 7 bases at J; junction bases unmatched: 9. This CDR3 is 15 amino acids long. Germline CDR1 reads SGHRS; CDR2 reads YFSETQ. The CDR3 sequence is CASSLGNTGGLEQYF. CDR3 sequence (DNA): TGCGCCAGCAGCTTGGGCAATACAGGGGGTCTTGAGCAGTACTTC. Full variable domain (outside the CDR3, taken from reference TRBV5-1 and TRBJ2-7): KAGVTQTPRYLIKTRGQQVTLSCSPISGHRSVSWYQQTPGQGLQFLFEYFSETQRNKGNFPGRFSGRQFSNSRSEMNVSTLELGDSALYLCASSLGNTGGLEQYFGPGTRLTVT.